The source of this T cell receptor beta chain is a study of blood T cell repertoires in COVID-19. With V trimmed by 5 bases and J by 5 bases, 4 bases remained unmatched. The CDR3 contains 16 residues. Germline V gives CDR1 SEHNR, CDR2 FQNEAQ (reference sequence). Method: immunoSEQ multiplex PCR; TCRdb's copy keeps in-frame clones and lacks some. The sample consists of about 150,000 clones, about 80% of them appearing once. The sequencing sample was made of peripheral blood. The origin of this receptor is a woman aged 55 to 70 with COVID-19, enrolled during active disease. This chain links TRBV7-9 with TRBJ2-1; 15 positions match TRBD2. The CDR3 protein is CASSPGLAGGNNEQFF. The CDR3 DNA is TGTGCCAGCAGCCCAGGACTAGCGGGAGGGAACAATGAGCAGTTCTTC.